A selection of T cell receptor beta chains follows, all from one sample in a study of CD8 T cells in Susac syndrome. MiXCR, run by TCRdb on the immunoSEQ multiplex PCR reads, gives a single entry per CDR3 protein. Of 100,000 or so distinct CDR3 sequences in the sample, about 90% were seen once. The sample was CD8+ T cells from PBMCs. Source of these receptors: a human donor in good health. The CDR3 runs from the conserved cysteine through the conserved F or W. A D gene is named only where the DNA matches it firmly. Expanded clones get a size class; other rows say once, few or many, or leave the size out.

clone size: once
V gene: TRBV3-1
D gene: .
J gene: TRBJ1-6
CDR3 protein: CASSQFNTMSENNSPLHF
CDR3 DNA: TGTGCCAGCAGCCAATTCAATACGATGAGTGAGAATAATTCACCCCTCCACTTT

clone size: .
V gene: TRBV7-9
D gene: .
J gene: TRBJ2-1
CDR3 protein: CASSLAGAGEQFF
CDR3 DNA: TGTGCCAGCAGCTTAGCCGGGGCTGGTGAGCAGTTCTTC

clone size: .
V gene: TRBV7-2
D gene: .
J gene: TRBJ2-1
CDR3 protein: CASSLVVSTSYNEQFF
CDR3 DNA: TGTGCCAGCAGCTTAGTAGTCAGTACAAGCTACAATGAGCAGTTCTTC

clone size: .
V gene: TRBV12-3/TRBV12-4
D gene: .
J gene: TRBJ2-6
CDR3 protein: CASLRPGANVLTF
CDR3 DNA: TGTGCCAGCCTCCGCCCTGGGGCCAACGTCCTGACTTTC

clone size: .
V gene: TRBV28
D gene: .
J gene: TRBJ2-1
CDR3 protein: CASSLYGTKTYNEQFF
CDR3 DNA: TGTGCCAGCAGTTTATATGGGACAAAAACCTACAATGAGCAGTTCTTC

clone size: once
V gene: TRBV14
D gene: .
J gene: TRBJ2-2
CDR3 protein: CASSQPVAGELFF
CDR3 DNA: TGTGCCAGCAGCCAACCGGTAGCCGGGGAGCTGTTTTTT

clone size: .
V gene: TRBV9
D gene: .
J gene: TRBJ2-1
CDR3 protein: CASSVGGISYNEQFF
CDR3 DNA: TGTGCCAGCAGCGTAGGCGGAATCTCCTACAATGAGCAGTTCTTC

clone size: .
V gene: TRBV5-6
D gene: .
J gene: TRBJ2-3
CDR3 protein: CASTGAAGRSPYF
CDR3 DNA: TGTGCCAGCACGGGGGCGGCAGGTCGATCCCCGTATTTT

clone size: .
V gene: TRBV5-4
D gene: TRBD2
J gene: TRBJ2-1
CDR3 protein: CASSLGPAGASYNEQFF
CDR3 DNA: TGTGCCAGCAGCCTGGGGCCAGCGGGGGCCTCCTACAATGAGCAGTTCTTC

clone size: .
V gene: TRBV20-1
D gene: TRBD1
J gene: TRBJ1-2
CDR3 protein: CSARDVAKTGSYYGYTF
CDR3 DNA: TGCAGTGCTAGAGATGTGGCCAAGACAGGGTCCTACTATGGCTACACCTTC

clone size: few
V gene: TRBV3-1
D gene: .
J gene: TRBJ1-5
CDR3 protein: CASSPTGSNQPQHF
CDR3 DNA: TGTGCCAGCAGCCCAACGGGGTCCAATCAGCCCCAGCATTTT

clone size: .
V gene: TRBV2
D gene: TRBD1
J gene: TRBJ1-5
CDR3 protein: CASSGTGSNQPQHF
CDR3 DNA: TGTGCCAGCAGTGGGACAGGCTCCAATCAGCCCCAGCATTTT

clone size: .
V gene: TRBV12-3/TRBV12-4
D gene: TRBD1
J gene: TRBJ1-1
CDR3 protein: CASSPPGQGAWGTEAFF
CDR3 DNA: TGTGCCAGCAGTCCCCCGGGACAGGGGGCTTGGGGCACTGAAGCTTTCTTT

clone size: .
V gene: TRBV27
D gene: .
J gene: TRBJ2-1
CDR3 protein: CASSLRDNVNEQFF
CDR3 DNA: TGTGCCAGCAGTTTACGGGACAATGTTAATGAGCAGTTCTTC

clone size: .
V gene: TRBV7-8
D gene: .
J gene: TRBJ1-2
CDR3 protein: CASSPGGQAARGYTF
CDR3 DNA: TGTGCCAGCAGCCCCGGAGGGCAGGCCGCCCGTGGCTACACCTTC

clone size: .
V gene: TRBV6-2/TRBV6-3
D gene: .
J gene: TRBJ1-1
CDR3 protein: CASSISGIAFF
CDR3 DNA: TGTGCCAGCAGTATCTCCGGGATAGCTTTCTTT

clone size: .
V gene: TRBV14
D gene: .
J gene: TRBJ2-4
CDR3 protein: CASSQDRNIQYF
CDR3 DNA: TGTGCCAGCAGCCAAGATAGAAACATTCAGTACTTC

clone size: .
V gene: TRBV12-3/TRBV12-4
D gene: TRBD2
J gene: TRBJ2-5
CDR3 protein: CASSLQGGKETQYF
CDR3 DNA: TGTGCCAGCAGTTTGCAGGGAGGGAAAGAGACCCAGTACTTC

clone size: .
V gene: TRBV7-8
D gene: .
J gene: TRBJ2-1
CDR3 protein: CASSRRSSYNEQFF
CDR3 DNA: TGTGCCAGCAGTCGACGGAGCTCCTACAATGAGCAGTTCTTC

clone size: .
V gene: TRBV18
D gene: .
J gene: TRBJ2-7
CDR3 protein: CASSPGVPGYEQYF
CDR3 DNA: TGTGCCAGCTCACCAGGGGTCCCCGGCTACGAGCAGTACTTC

clone size: .
V gene: TRBV12-3/TRBV12-4
D gene: .
J gene: TRBJ2-7
CDR3 protein: CASSQRTGVVYEQYF
CDR3 DNA: TGTGCCAGCAGTCAAAGGACGGGAGTCGTCTACGAGCAGTACTTC

clone size: .
V gene: TRBV12-3/TRBV12-4
D gene: .
J gene: TRBJ1-2
CDR3 protein: CASSDSNLANYGYTF
CDR3 DNA: TGTGCCAGCTCGGACAGCAACCTCGCAAACTATGGCTACACCTTC

clone size: once
V gene: TRBV12-3/TRBV12-4
D gene: .
J gene: TRBJ1-1
CDR3 protein: CASLKVTEAFF
CDR3 DNA: TGTGCCAGTCTAAAAGTCACTGAAGCTTTCTTT

clone size: .
V gene: TRBV13
D gene: .
J gene: TRBJ2-1
CDR3 protein: CASSGPGLKYNEQFF
CDR3 DNA: TGTGCCAGCAGCGGCCCGGGACTTAAGTACAATGAGCAGTTCTTC

clone size: .
V gene: TRBV5-6
D gene: TRBD1
J gene: TRBJ2-2
CDR3 protein: CASSLGMGQGATGELFF
CDR3 DNA: TGTGCCAGCAGCCTCGGAATGGGACAGGGGGCGACCGGGGAGCTGTTTTTT

clone size: once
V gene: TRBV10-3
D gene: .
J gene: TRBJ1-6
CDR3 protein: CAISATLDNSPLHF
CDR3 DNA: TGTGCCATCAGCGCGACACTGGATAATTCACCCCTCCACTTT

clone size: once
V gene: TRBV5-1
D gene: .
J gene: TRBJ2-2
CDR3 protein: CASSPTGELFF
CDR3 DNA: TGCGCCAGCAGCCCCACCGGGGAGCTGTTTTTT

clone size: .
V gene: TRBV7-9
D gene: TRBD1
J gene: TRBJ2-7
CDR3 protein: CASSSSGQYYEQYF
CDR3 DNA: TGTGCCAGCAGCTCTTCGGGACAGTACTACGAGCAGTACTTC

clone size: .
V gene: TRBV2
D gene: TRBD2
J gene: TRBJ2-3
CDR3 protein: CASRETSASTDTQYF
CDR3 DNA: TGTGCCAGCAGGGAAACTAGCGCTAGCACAGATACGCAGTATTTT

clone size: once
V gene: TRBV3-1
D gene: TRBD2
J gene: TRBJ2-3
CDR3 protein: CASSLAPGGRQYF
CDR3 DNA: TGTGCCAGCAGCCTCGCCCCGGGGGGAAGGCAGTATTTT